This passage covers 28 T cell receptor beta chains from one sample sequenced in a study of metastatic and nonmetastatic thyroid tumors. TCRdb called clones again from the PCR reads with MiXCR. The sample consists of about 14,000 clones, 25% to 35% of them appearing once. Each patient came to thyroid surgery without any prior treatment (of any kind). Sequencing was done on a sample of tumor tissue. Receptor source: a female donor with papillary thyroid cancer or a benign thyroid nodule (not recorded which). Some clones in this sample may be carry-over from other donors' samples.

The sample holds a few counts of this clone. The chain joins TRBV6-1 to TRBJ1-6; D not resolved. Looked up from germline, CDR1 is MNHNS and CDR2 is SASEGT. The CDR3 is 15 residues long. V was clipped by 6 bases and J by 6 bases, with 15 bases between them. The CDR3 is CASSPVAEVNSPLHF. The CDR3 DNA reads as TGTGCCAGCAGCCCCGTGGCCGAGGTTAATTCACCCCTCCACTTT.

This chain connects TRBV4-1 to TRBJ1-1; D possibly corresponds to TRBD1 (5 bases). This CDR3 is 17 amino acids long. Germline lookup yields CDR1 MGHRA and CDR2 YSYEKL. The V and J ends lost 0 bases and 1 base respectively, with 15 bases between them. CDR3 DNA sequence: TGCGCCAGCAGCCAAGATCCCCTCGCCGGGGGGAACACTGAAGCTTTCTTT. Translating it yields CASSQDPLAGGNTEAFF.

This clone has just a few counts. CDR3 bases: TGTGCCAGCAGTGAAATCCGCTCCGGGAGGCAGTACTTC. This translates into CASSEIRSGRQYF. J is TRBJ2-7 and V is TRBV6-1, with D possibly being TRBD2 (6 bases). There are 13 residues in the CDR3. CDR1 and CDR2 from the germline V gene are MNHNS and SASEGT. V lost 2 bases to trimming and J lost 9 bases, with 14 bases between them.

This clone was recorded many times. This rearrangement joins TRBV5-1 to TRBJ2-1, with 8 bases aligning to TRBD2. The germline V gene has CDR1 SGHRS and CDR2 YFSETQ. This CDR3 spans 13 amino acids. V was pared by 4 bases and J by 6 bases, with 3 bases of the junction left unmatched. CDR3 sequence: CASSLGTSNEQFF. In nucleotides, the CDR3 is TGCGCCAGCAGCCTCGGGACTAGCAATGAGCAGTTCTTC.

Only one count was recorded for this clone. The V call is TRBV3-1, the J call TRBJ2-1; TRBD2 agrees at 9 bases. This CDR3 is built from 20 residues. Germline lookup yields CDR1 LGHDT and CDR2 YNNKEL (reference sequence). Losses at the gene ends were 4 bases for V and 4 bases for J; bases not matched to a gene: 20. CDR3 in DNA: TGTGCCAGCAGCCCCCCCCCCACAGGCGCGGGAGGGCCCTATTACAATGAGCAGTTCTTC. Its translation is CASSPPPTGAGGPYYNEQFF.

The chain combines TRBV19 with TRBJ2-3; D unresolved. The V gene's germline CDR1 is LNHDA and CDR2 SQIVND (reference sequence). V lost 5 bases to trimming and J lost 8 bases, with 14 bases between them. CDR3 length: 13 residues. The CDR3 nucleotides read TGTGCCAGTAGTCCCGGGTCTATGGGTACGCAGTATTTT. Amino acids: CASSPGSMGTQYF.

This clone is labeled medium-sized. The chain recombines TRBV7-8 with TRBJ2-1, with a tentative D call TRBD2 (5 bases). There are 18 residues in the CDR3. The germline V and J ends were trimmed by 5 bases and 0 bases, with 20 bases remaining between them. Germline CDR1 SGHVS, CDR2 FQNEAQ. The CDR3: CASSPAIAVGSSYNEQFF. CDR3 bases: TGTGCCAGCAGCCCAGCCATCGCGGTGGGGAGCTCCTACAATGAGCAGTTCTTC.

This clone was seen only a few times. DNA for the CDR3: TGTGCCAGCAGTCACGGACGGAACTATGGCTACACCTTC. This encodes CASSHGRNYGYTF. The chain combines TRBV27 with TRBJ1-2; D ambiguous. This CDR3 has 13 amino acids. V lost 5 bases and J 2 bases, leaving 9 bases between the germline ends. Germline assignment: CDR1 MNHEY and CDR2 SMNVEV (reference sequence).

This clone is deemed medium-sized. The genes are TRBV19 and TRBJ1-5; D gene ambiguous. Germline CDR1 is LNHDA and CDR2 is SQIVND (reference sequence). Trimming took off 3 bases at V and 0 bases at J, with 9 bases between the two ends. This CDR3 has 15 residues. The CDR3 here is CASSMEVRSNQPQHF. As DNA, the CDR3 is TGTGCCAGTAGTATGGAGGTTCGTAGCAATCAGCCCCAGCATTTT. The full variable domain, completed using reference TRBV19 and TRBJ1-5, is DGGITQSPKYLFRKEGQNVTLSCEQNLNHDAMYWYRQDPGQGLRLIYYSQIVNDFQKGDIAEGYSVSREKKESFPLTVTSAQKNPTAFYLCASSMEVRSNQPQHFGDGTRLSIL.

The chain uses TRBV19 and TRBJ2-7; 12 bases agree with TRBD1. Germline loops: CDR1 LNHDA, CDR2 SQIVND (reference sequence). The CDR3 contains 17 residues. V lost 5 bases and J lost 2; bases outside the gene matches: 10. CDR3 protein: CASSPGTGGSFTYEQYF. In nucleotides, the CDR3 is TGTGCCAGTAGTCCCGGGACAGGGGGCTCTTTTACCTACGAGCAGTACTTC.

Details on this clone: Being one base from a much bigger clone, this may be a read error. The conserved phenylalanine or tryptophan normally closing the CDR3 is absent here, so this likely arose from a read error. The rearrangement links TRBV4-2 to TRBJ1-1, with no clear D. Trimming shortened V by 5 bases and J by 1 base, and 26 bases separated the two germline ends. The CDR3 runs 19 residues. Germline assignment: CDR1 LGHNA and CDR2 YNFKEQ. For the CDR3, the DNA is TGTGCCAGCAGCGAAACCAAGACATGGACGATCGTCGGGAACACTGAAGCTTTCTCT. Its translation is CASSETKTWTIVGNTEAFS.

At least ten counts were recorded for this clone. V usage is TRBV4-2 and J usage is TRBJ2-2, with D possibly TRBD2 on 6 matching bases. CDR3 length equals 16 residues. V was shortened by 0 bases and J by 4 bases, with 12 bases between the two germline ends. CDR1 is LGHNA and CDR2 is YNFKEQ in the germline V gene. The CDR3, as DNA: TGTGCCAGCAGCCAAGATGTAGACGGGAGCACCGGGGAGCTGTTTTTT. Protein product: CASSQDVDGSTGELFF.

The rearrangement links TRBV30 to TRBJ1-5; D remains unclear. This CDR3 has 13 residues. V lost 0 bases, J lost 2 bases, and 5 bases lay in between. Germline CDR1 reads GTSNPN; CDR2 reads SVGIG (reference sequence). CDR3 amino acids: CAWSVLGNQPQHF. The CDR3 coding sequence is TGTGCCTGGAGTGTACTCGGCAATCAGCCCCAGCATTTT.

The chain combines TRBV20-1 with TRBJ2-1; a weak D match, TRBD2 (6 bases). The CDR3 is 13 residues long. CDR1 DFQATT and CDR2 SNEGSKA come from the germline V gene (reference sequence). Trimming removed 6 bases at V and 7 bases at J, with 16 bases between. As DNA, the CDR3 is TGCAGTGCCCTCCTAGCGCCCACGAATGAGCAGTTCTTC. It yields the protein CSALLAPTNEQFF.

The chain joins TRBV11-2 to TRBJ1-4; tentatively, D is TRBD1 (5 bases). Trimming took off 3 bases at V and 6 bases at J, with 14 bases between the two ends. Germline values: CDR1 SGHAT, CDR2 FQNNGV. This CDR3 is built from 15 residues. The CDR3 sequence is CASSFFLDSDEKLFF. The DNA for the CDR3 is TGTGCCAGCAGCTTCTTTCTAGACAGTGATGAAAAACTGTTTTTT.

This clone was counted at least ten times. J is TRBJ1-5 and V is TRBV6-1, with 7 bases identical to TRBD1. Looked up from germline, CDR1 is MNHNS and CDR2 is SASEGT. This CDR3 has 15 residues. V was clipped by 5 bases and J by 5 bases; unmatched bases: 9. CDR3 sequence (DNA): TGTGCCAGCAGTCCCCGACAGGGACCCTATCAGCCCCAGCATTTT. Its translation: CASSPRQGPYQPQHF.

This clone was observed a single time. The CDR3 DNA is TGTGCCAGCAGTCCTTTTGCTTCGGCGGGGGGGACGCAGCAGTTCTTC. It specifies CASSPFASAGGTQQFF. The rearrangement links TRBV11-2 to TRBJ2-1; TRBD2 matches at 9 bases. The CDR3 loop spans 16 amino acids. The germline V gene has CDR1 SGHAT and CDR2 FQNNGV. Trimming at V came to 6 bases and at J to 11 bases, leaving 17 bases not matched to a gene.

The table lists this clone with many counts. The CDR3 bases are TGTGCCAGCAGCACAACAGGGGGATCCACTGAAGCTTTCTTT. Translating it yields CASSTTGGSTEAFF. V usage is TRBV28 and J usage is TRBJ1-1, with 8 bases fitting TRBD1. In germline, CDR1 is MDHEN, CDR2 SYDVKM. V shed 6 bases, J shed 4 bases, and the junction held 7 bases outside the gene matches. This CDR3 region has 14 residues.

V usage is TRBV24-1 and J usage is TRBJ2-2, with D tentatively TRBD1 or TRBD2 (5 bases each). The CDR3 runs 13 residues. Germline CDR1 and CDR2: KGHDR and SFDVKD. V lost 9 bases and J 0 bases, leaving 7 bases between the germline ends. DNA for the CDR3: TGTGCCACCTGGGACCCGAACACCGGGGAGCTGTTTTTT. Its protein is CATWDPNTGELFF.

Only a few counts were recorded for this clone. The CDR3 here is CASWAGERNYEQYF. CDR3 in DNA: TGTGCCAGCTGGGCGGGAGAAAGGAACTACGAGCAGTACTTC. The chain carries TRBV6-1 and TRBJ2-7, with TRBD2 identical over 7 bases. The CDR3 consists of 14 residues. CDR1 is MNHNS and CDR2 is SASEGT in the germline V gene. Trimming removed 8 bases from V and 3 bases from J; junction bases left unmatched: 10.

The chain uses TRBV11-3 and TRBJ2-1; tentatively, D is TRBD2 (5 bases). The CDR3 is made up of 14 amino acids. The V gene lost 4 bases and the J gene lost 3 bases, with 10 bases spanning the gap. Looked up from germline, CDR1 is SGHNT and CDR2 is YENEEA. CDR3 sequence: CASSSDRDYNEQFF. Here the CDR3 DNA reads TGTGCCAGCAGCTCGGACCGGGACTACAATGAGCAGTTCTTC.

Comments on this clone: Germline is not matched at one junction end, which may reflect a read error. The rearrangement joins TRBV12-3 or TRBV12-4 to TRBJ1-1; D call uncertain. The CDR3 has 15 amino acids. The CDR3: CASSFYSVMNTEAFF. The CDR3 DNA is TGTGCCAGCAGTTTTTATAGTGTGATGAACACTGAAGCCTTCTTT.

This chain uses TRBV6-1 with TRBJ2-1; no reliable D call. Looked up from germline, CDR1 is MNHNS and CDR2 is SASEGT. The length of the CDR3 is 11 residues. Trimming took 7 bases from V and 6 from J, leaving 7 bases between them. The CDR3 bases are TGTGCCAGCAACTTAGTCAATGAGCAGTTCTTC. Translated, it gives CASNLVNEQFF.

Judged by abundance, this clone is medium-sized. This chain's CDR3 is CASSITGTSNQPQHF. CDR3 bases: TGTGCCAGTAGTATCACCGGGACAAGCAATCAGCCCCAGCATTTT. This chain links TRBV19 with TRBJ1-5, with a tentative D call TRBD1 (6 bases). The CDR3 is 15 residues long. V lost 3 bases and J lost 1, with 10 bases in between. Germline V CDR1 and CDR2: LNHDA, SQIVND (reference sequence).

This clone showed up many times. A much larger clone lies one base from this, so it may be a read error. The rearrangement links TRBV14 to TRBJ1-1, with D hard to call. CDR1 is SGHDN and CDR2 is FVKESK in the germline V gene. CDR3 length equals 10 residues. Trimming removed 8 bases from V and 2 bases from J, with 3 bases in between. The CDR3 reads CASGNTEAFF. CDR3 bases: TGTGCCAGCGGAAACACTGAAGCTTTCTTT.

The chain carries TRBV3-1 and TRBJ1-2; TRBD1 matches at 7 bases. Per germline, CDR1 LGHDT and CDR2 YNNKEL (reference sequence). The junction had 1 base not matched to a gene; V was cut back by 4 bases and J by 2 bases. CDR3 length: 13 amino acids. CDR3 DNA: TGTGCCAGCAGCCTACAGGGGAACTATGGCTACACCTTC. Protein sequence: CASSLQGNYGYTF. Full variable domain (remainder filled in from reference TRBV3-1 and TRBJ1-2): DTAVSQTPKYLVTQMGNDKSIKCEQNLGHDTMYWYKQDSKKFLKIMFSYNNKELIINETVPNRFSPKSPDKAHLNLHINSLELGDSAVYFCASSLQGNYGYTFGSGTRLTVV.

This clone is labeled medium-sized. The chain employs TRBV18 and TRBJ1-2, with 9 nucleotides matching TRBD1. V dropped 3 bases and J dropped 5; count of bases not matched to a gene: 7. The germline gives CDR1 KGHSH, CDR2 LQKENI. The CDR3 runs to 15 residues. CDR3 loop: CASSPSGTGSYGYTF. The DNA of the CDR3 is TGTGCCAGCTCACCCTCCGGGACAGGGAGTTATGGCTACACCTTC.

In this sample, this clone turned up many times. One base away lies a much larger clone, so this may be a sequencing read error. For the CDR3, the DNA is TGCGCCAGCAGCCCGGCCAGCGCCACAGATACGCAGTATTTT. It translates to CASSPASATDTQYF. The V call is TRBV5-1, the J call TRBJ2-3; no reliable D call. Germline loops: CDR1 SGHRS, CDR2 YFSETQ. The CDR3 runs 14 residues. V was pared by 4 bases and J by 2 bases, with 11 bases between.